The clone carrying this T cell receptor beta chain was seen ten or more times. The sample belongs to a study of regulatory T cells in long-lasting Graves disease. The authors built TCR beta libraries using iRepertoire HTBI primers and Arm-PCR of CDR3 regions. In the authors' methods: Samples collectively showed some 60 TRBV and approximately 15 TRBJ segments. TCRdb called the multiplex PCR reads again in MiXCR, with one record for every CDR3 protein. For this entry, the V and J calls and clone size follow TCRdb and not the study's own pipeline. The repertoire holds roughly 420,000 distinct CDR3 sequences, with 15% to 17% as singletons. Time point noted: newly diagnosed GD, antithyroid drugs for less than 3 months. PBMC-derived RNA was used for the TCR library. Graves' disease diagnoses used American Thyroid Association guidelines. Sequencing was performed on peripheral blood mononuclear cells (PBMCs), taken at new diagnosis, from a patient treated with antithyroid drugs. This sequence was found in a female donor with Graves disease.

DNA of the CDR3: TGTGCCAGCAGTTACTCGGTCTACCCTTCGGCCCACAACACTGAAGCTTTCTTT. Translated, it gives CASSYSVYPSAHNTEAFF. V is TRBV6-5 and J is TRBJ1-1; no reliable D call. Trimming removed 0 bases from V and 2 bases from J, with 19 bases in between. The CDR3 runs to 18 residues. Germline values: CDR1 MNHEY, CDR2 SVGAGI.